These 16 T cell receptor beta chains originate from one sample sequenced in a study of CD8+ T cells in alopecia areata. Sequencing relied on a cDNA template that was reverse transcribed from extracted RNA. TCRdb's copy holds only in-frame clones and misses some; the assay was immunoSEQ multiplex PCR. This sample has more than 90,000 clones, each found more than once. Sequencing was done on a sample of lesional skin. The receptors were sampled from a C3H/HeJ mouse with alopecia areata. MHC haplotype of the mouse line: H2-k.

This clone has a handful of counts. The listed genes are named as in mouse. The read terminates 4 residues before the CDR3 end, so the remaining end is supplied by the germline J gene. The chain carries TRBV13-3 and TRBJ2-1; 10 positions match TRBD2. This CDR3 region has 16 residues. The germline V gene encodes CDR1 NNHDY and CDR2 SYVADS. The sequenced CDR3 bases are TGTGCCAGCAGTGATGTCTGGGGGGGCGCGCGGGCT. Translating it yields CASSDVWGGARA. The whole CDR3 reads CASSDVWGGARAEQFF.

This clone appeared a few times. All gene names here are mouse names. The read stops 4 residues short of the end of the CDR3; the missing end is completed from the germline J gene. The chain links TRBV1 to TRBJ2-7; TRBD1 is a possible D gene (6 bases). Trimming shortened V by 3 bases and J by 1 base, and 10 bases separated the two germline ends. Germline CDR1 is NSQYPW and CDR2 is LRSPGD (reference sequence). The CDR3 loop spans 14 amino acids. The CDR3 DNA, read in part, is TGCACCTGCAGTGCCCAGGGGAGGTCCTAT. Its protein is CTCSAQGRSY. The entire CDR3 reads CTCSAQGRSYEQYF.

A word on this clone: Gene names and germline refer to mouse. The read ends 4 residues before the CDR3 terminus; that terminus is restored from the germline J gene. This chain uses TRBV13-1 with TRBJ1-1; D is possibly TRBD1 (6 bases). Germline V gives CDR1 NSHNY, CDR2 SYGAGN. The CDR3 runs to 13 residues. CDR3 protein: CASSDWQGSEVFF. The sequenced CDR3 bases are TGTGCCAGCAGTGATTGGCAGGGGTCA.

Only a few counts were recorded for this clone. Genes and germline come from the mouse. Sequencing ends 4 residues short of the CDR3 end; the germline J gene provides the rest. The chain employs TRBV13-3 and TRBJ1-2; D is uncertain. Germline loops: CDR1 NNHDY, CDR2 SYVADS. The CDR3 covers 13 residues. The germline V and J ends were trimmed by 4 bases and 1 base, with 8 bases remaining between them. The covered CDR3 bases are TGTGCCAGCAGTACTTGGGGAAACTCC. This gives the protein CASSTWGNS. The full CDR3 protein reads CASSTWGNSDYTF.

Comment on this clone: These gene names are mouse names. The CDR3 end falls 4 residues outside the read, so it is completed with the germline J gene. The chain couples TRBV17 to TRBJ2-7, with TRBD2 matching 10 bases. Germline CDR1 and CDR2: MNHDT and YYDKIL. The length of the CDR3 is 14 residues. The CDR3 bases that were read are TGTGCTAGCAGTAGAGGGGACTGGGGTCAT. As protein: CASSRGDWGH. The whole CDR3 region reads CASSRGDWGHEQYF.

Of note for this clone: All gene names here are mouse names. The read halts 4 residues ahead of the CDR3 end, with the missing end drawn from the germline J gene. The V gene is TRBV1, the J gene TRBJ2-5, with D possibly TRBD2 on 6 matching bases. Trimming cost V 3 bases and J 0 bases, with 10 bases left between them. The V gene's germline CDR1 is NSQYPW and CDR2 LRSPGD (reference sequence). The CDR3 runs to 15 residues. CDR3 DNA (partial): TGCACCTGCAGTGCGGGACTTTTTAACCAAGAC. Its translation is CTCSAGLFNQD. The whole CDR3 reads CTCSAGLFNQDTQYF.

This clone was seen more than once but under ten times. The gene names given are mouse names. The CDR3 is cut off 4 residues early in the read; its end comes from the germline J gene. V is TRBV1 and J is TRBJ2-7, with TRBD1 matching 7 bases. V lost 4 bases to trimming and J lost 3 bases; unmatched junction nucleotides: 6. CDR3 size: 14 residues. Germline assignment: CDR1 NSQYPW and CDR2 LRSPGD (reference sequence). The CDR3 region is CTCSVRTGFYEQYF. Incomplete CDR3 DNA: TGCACCTGCAGTGTCCGGACAGGCTTCTAT.

The table lists this clone with a few counts. Gene names are the mouse ones. The read stops 4 residues short of the end of the CDR3; the missing end is completed from the germline J gene. The chain employs TRBV13-3 and TRBJ2-2, with D tentatively TRBD2 (7 bases). The CDR3 is 15 amino acids. CDR1 and CDR2 from the germline V gene are NNHDY and SYVADS. V gave up 4 bases and J gave up 1 base, with 11 bases separating them. The sequenced CDR3 bases are TGTGCCAGCAGTTCCGGGGGGCTAAACACCGGG. Translation gives CASSSGGLNTG. The whole CDR3 sequence is CASSSGGLNTGQLYF.

On this clone itself: Gene names denote mouse genes. CDR3 sequence reads: CASSIPSPGPYAEQFF. Incomplete CDR3 DNA: TGTGCCAGCAGTATCCCCTCGCCAGGTCCCTATGCT. The chain is built from TRBV19 and TRBJ2-1; D unclear. The CDR3 end is not reached by the read, which stops 4 residues before it; the germline J gene fills it in. Germline CDR1 and CDR2: FNHDT and SITEND (reference sequence). The CDR3 totals 16 residues. Trimming took off 2 bases at V and 3 bases at J, with 15 bases between the two ends.

About this clone: The germline and genes are mouse ones. The CDR3 is cut off 4 residues early in the read; its end comes from the germline J gene. The rearrangement uses TRBV13-3 and TRBJ2-1; 10 bases align to TRBD2. This CDR3 spans 17 amino acids. Germline V gives CDR1 NNHDY, CDR2 SYVADS. The ends lost 2 bases at V and 0 bases at J; junction bases unmatched: 5. The CDR3 spells CASSETGLGVNYAEQFF. CDR3 DNA (partial): TGTGCCAGCAGTGAAACTGGACTGGGGGTTAACTATGCT.

This clone was picked up many times. Gene labels here are mouse ones. Read sequence stops 4 residues before the CDR3 end, and the germline J gene provides the missing end. The chain recombines TRBV13-3 with TRBJ1-4; D is perhaps TRBD1 (5 bases). V gave up 7 bases and J gave up 2 bases, with 6 bases separating them. Germline loops: CDR1 NNHDY, CDR2 SYVADS. CDR3 length: 12 residues. The CDR3 here is CASGQSNERLFF. The sequenced CDR3 bases are TGTGCCAGCGGACAATCCAACGAA. The variable domain in full, with the rest retrieved from reference TRBV13-3 and TRBJ1-4, is EAAVTQSPRSKVAVTGGKVTLSCHQTNNHDYMYWYRQDTGHGLRLIHYSYVADSTEKGDIPDGYKASRPSQENFSLILELASLSQTAVYFCASGQSNERLFFGHGTKLSVL.

Concerning this clone: The germline and genes are mouse ones. The CDR3 is cut off 4 residues early in the read; its end comes from the germline J gene. V is TRBV16 and J is TRBJ1-2; tentatively, D is TRBD1 (6 bases). V shed 4 bases and J shed 2 bases, with 8 bases lying between them. The CDR3 runs to 13 residues. The V gene's germline CDR1 is SGHSA and CDR2 FRNQAP. The covered CDR3 bases are TGTGCAAGCAGCTCACAGGGCAACTCC. This codes for CASSSQGNS. The full-length CDR3 reads as CASSSQGNSDYTF.

There are a few counts of this clone. Mouse gene names and germline throughout. Here the CDR3 reads CASSLPGGGSAETLYF. The sequenced part of the CDR3 DNA is TGTGCTAGCAGTTTACCTGGGGGGGGTAGTGCAGAA. V is TRBV29 and J is TRBJ2-3, with TRBD2 matching over 9 bases. The read gets to within 4 residues of the CDR3 end, and the germline J gene fills in the rest. Looked up from germline, CDR1 is MSHET and CDR2 is SYDVDS. The CDR3 has 16 residues. J gave up 0 bases and V 2 bases, and 3 bases lay outside the gene matches.

In the case of this clone: Each gene name is a mouse one. The read finishes 4 residues shy of the CDR3 end, and the germline J gene is used to complete it. This rearrangement joins TRBV19 to TRBJ2-1; 7 bases agree with TRBD1. CDR3 length equals 13 residues. The germline V gene has CDR1 FNHDT and CDR2 SITEND (reference sequence). The junction had 4 bases not matched to a gene; V was cut back by 5 bases and J by 5 bases. The sequenced part of the CDR3 DNA is TGTGCCAGCAGCCTGACAGGGCATGCT. It is translated as CASSLTGHA. The entire CDR3 sequence reads CASSLTGHAEQFF.

A few counts support this clone. The germline and genes are mouse ones. The CDR3 goes on 4 residues after the read ends, and that part is filled in from the germline J gene. This chain joins TRBV13-3 and TRBJ2-1; TRBD2 matches at 10 bases. Per germline, CDR1 NNHDY and CDR2 SYVADS. The V gene end was trimmed by 10 bases and the J gene end by 4 bases; junction bases not matched to a gene: 5. CDR3 length: 13 amino acids. The CDR3 loop is CASWTGGYAEQFF. The covered CDR3 bases are TGTGCCTCGTGGACTGGGGGTTATGCT.

On this clone itself: Genes here carry mouse names. The read gets to within 4 residues of the CDR3 end, and the germline J gene fills in the rest. J is TRBJ2-7 and V is TRBV13-3; 10 bases map to TRBD2. Germline assignment: CDR1 NNHDY and CDR2 SYVADS. The length of the CDR3 is 14 residues. This CDR3 reads CASTSRDWGYEQYF. The sequenced part of the CDR3 DNA is TGTGCCAGCACCTCCCGGGACTGGGGATAT.